Sequencing of this T cell receptor (beta chain) was carried out in a study of a mutant IDH1 vaccine in newly diagnosed glioma. Background on the study: Across weeks 1, 3, 5, 7, 11, 15, 19 and 23, patients received a vaccination each time, eight in all. Antecedent treatment encompassed radiotherapy, temozolomide, or their combination; the majority received both.

As for this clone: What it binds is not known.

The study, taken as a whole, reports: Vaccine-induced responses were seen in about 95% of patients, spanning several MHC alleles.

The sample's time point: week 23, last vaccination. The investigators gave 300 ug of mutant IDH1 20-mer peptide in each vaccine dose, together with topical imiquimod. The protocol was immunoSEQ multiplex PCR, while the TCRdb copy is restricted to in-frame clones and leaves out a portion. The table has 60,000 or so clones, roughly 81% seen once. This CDR3 is 15 amino acids long. Germline CDR1 reads SGHNT; CDR2 reads YYREEE (reference sequence). V gave up 3 bases and J gave up 5 bases; unmatched junction bases: 10. The rearrangement uses TRBV5-4 and TRBJ2-7; 8 nucleotides match TRBD1. The source was PBMCs, collected from a glioma patient whose treatment included an IDH1 peptide vaccine. The origin of this receptor is a woman aged 35 to 49 with glioma. Some clones in this sample may be carry-over from other donors' samples. CDR3 amino acids: CASSSAGTGGNEQYF. In DNA form, the CDR3 reads TGTGCCAGCAGCTCCGCCGGGACAGGAGGCAACGAGCAGTACTTC.